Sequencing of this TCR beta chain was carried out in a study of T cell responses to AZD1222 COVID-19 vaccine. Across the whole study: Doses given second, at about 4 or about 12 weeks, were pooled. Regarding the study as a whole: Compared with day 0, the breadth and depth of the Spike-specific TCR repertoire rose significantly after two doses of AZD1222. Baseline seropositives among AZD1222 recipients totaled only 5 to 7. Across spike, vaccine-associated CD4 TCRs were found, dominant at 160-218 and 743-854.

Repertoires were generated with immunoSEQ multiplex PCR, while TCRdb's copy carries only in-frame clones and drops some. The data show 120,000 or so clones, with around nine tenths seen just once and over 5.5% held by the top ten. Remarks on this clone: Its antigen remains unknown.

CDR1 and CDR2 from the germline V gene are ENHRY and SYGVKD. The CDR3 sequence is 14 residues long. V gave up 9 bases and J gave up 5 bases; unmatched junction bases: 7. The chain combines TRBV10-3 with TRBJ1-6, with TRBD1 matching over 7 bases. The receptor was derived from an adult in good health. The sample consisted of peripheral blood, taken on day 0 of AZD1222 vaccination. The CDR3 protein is CAITGERDNSPLHF. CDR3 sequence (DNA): TGTGCCATTACAGGGGAGCGCGATAATTCACCCCTCCACTTT.